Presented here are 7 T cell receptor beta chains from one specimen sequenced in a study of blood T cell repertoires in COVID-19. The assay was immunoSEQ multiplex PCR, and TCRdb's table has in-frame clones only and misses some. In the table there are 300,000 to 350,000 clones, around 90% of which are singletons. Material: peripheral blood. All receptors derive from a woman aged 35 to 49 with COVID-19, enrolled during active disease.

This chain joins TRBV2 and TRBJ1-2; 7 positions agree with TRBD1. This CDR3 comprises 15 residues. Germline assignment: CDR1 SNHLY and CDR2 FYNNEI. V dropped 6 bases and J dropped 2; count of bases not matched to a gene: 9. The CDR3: CASRLSGQYNYGYTF. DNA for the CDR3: TGTGCCAGCAGGCTGTCGGGACAGTACAACTATGGCTACACCTTC.

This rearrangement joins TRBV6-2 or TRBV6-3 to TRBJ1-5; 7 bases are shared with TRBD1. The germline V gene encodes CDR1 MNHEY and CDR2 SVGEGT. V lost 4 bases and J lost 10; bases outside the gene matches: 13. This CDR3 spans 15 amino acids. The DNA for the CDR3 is TGTGCCAGCAGTTCCCTAGACAGGGCATCTCTTCCCCAGCATTTT. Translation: CASSSLDRASLPQHF.

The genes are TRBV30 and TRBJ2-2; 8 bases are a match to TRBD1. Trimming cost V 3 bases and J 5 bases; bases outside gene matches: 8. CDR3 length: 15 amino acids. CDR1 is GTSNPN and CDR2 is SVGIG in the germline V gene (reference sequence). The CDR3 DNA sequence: TGTGCCTGGAGCCAGGGGGCGCGAGGAACCGGGGAGCTGTTTTTT. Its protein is CAWSQGARGTGELFF.

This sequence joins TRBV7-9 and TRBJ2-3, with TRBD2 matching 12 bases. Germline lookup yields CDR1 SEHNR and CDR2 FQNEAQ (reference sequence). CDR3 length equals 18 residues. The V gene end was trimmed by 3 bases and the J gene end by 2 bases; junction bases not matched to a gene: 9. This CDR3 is CASSLISLAGGYTDTQYF. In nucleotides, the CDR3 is TGTGCCAGCAGCTTGATATCTCTAGCGGGGGGGTACACAGATACGCAGTATTTT.

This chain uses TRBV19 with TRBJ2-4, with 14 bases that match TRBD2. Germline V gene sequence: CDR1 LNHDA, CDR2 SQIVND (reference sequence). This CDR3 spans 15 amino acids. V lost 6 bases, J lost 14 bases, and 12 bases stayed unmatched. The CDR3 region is CASRGTSGRRIGEYF. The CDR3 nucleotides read TGTGCCAGTAGAGGGACTAGCGGGAGAAGAATCGGCGAGTACTTC.

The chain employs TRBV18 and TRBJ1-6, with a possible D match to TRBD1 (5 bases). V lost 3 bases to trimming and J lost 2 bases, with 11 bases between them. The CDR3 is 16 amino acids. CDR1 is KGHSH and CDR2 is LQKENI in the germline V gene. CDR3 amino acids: CASSPGRRTYNSPLHF. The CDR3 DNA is TGTGCCAGCTCACCGGGGCGGCGAACCTATAATTCACCCCTCCACTTT. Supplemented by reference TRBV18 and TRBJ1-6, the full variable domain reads NAGVMQNPRHLVRRRGQEARLRCSPMKGHSHVYWYRQLPEEGLKFMVYLQKENIIDESGMPKERFSAEFPKEGPSILRIQQVVRGDSAAYFCASSPGRRTYNSPLHFGNGTRLTVT.

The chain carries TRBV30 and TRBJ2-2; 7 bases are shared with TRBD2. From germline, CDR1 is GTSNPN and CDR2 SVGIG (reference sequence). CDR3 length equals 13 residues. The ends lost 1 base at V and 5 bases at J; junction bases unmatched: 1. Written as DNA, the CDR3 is TGTGCCTGGAGTGGGACTAGTACCGGGGAGCTGTTTTTT. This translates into CAWSGTSTGELFF.